This is a list of T cell receptor beta chains from one sample in a study of regulatory T cells in long-lasting Graves disease. Via MiXCR, TCRdb re-called the multiplex PCR reads, giving one row per CDR3 protein. This sample has about 400,000 distinct CDR3 sequences, with around 20% found just once. Specimen: peripheral blood mononuclear cells (PBMCs), collected when the disease was refractory, from a patient treated with antithyroid drugs. All receptors come from a female donor with Graves disease. Both conserved end residues are part of each CDR3. The D gene is left open where the match is weak. Clone sizes are given selectively: once, few, many, or a class where the clone is expanded.

. TRBJ1-1 TRBV12-3/TRBV12-4 many TGTGCCAGCAGCCGGGGGACTGAAGCTTTCTTT CASSRGTEAFF
. TRBJ1-1 TRBV10-3 few TGTGCCATCAAGAATGGCGACAGAATGAACACTGAAGCTTTCTTT CAIKNGDRMNTEAFF
. TRBJ1-1 TRBV12-3/TRBV12-4 many TGTGCCAGCAGTTTTACCGTCCCGAACACTGAAGCTTTCTTT CASSFTVPNTEAFF
TRBD2 TRBJ2-2 TRBV11-3 . TGTGCCAGCAGCCCCGTGACACTAGCGGGAGACACCGGGGAGCTGTTTTTT CASSPVTLAGDTGELFF
. TRBJ2-7 TRBV28 many TGTGCCAGCAGTTTGCCAGGGGAGGGCTACGAGCAGTACTTC CASSLPGEGYEQYF
. TRBJ1-4 TRBV7-9 once TGTGCCAGCAGCCTCAGGGGTGAAAAACCGTTTTTT CASSLRGEKPFF
. TRBJ2-7 TRBV20-1 few TGCAGTTCTAGGACCTTAAGCTCCTACGAGCAGTACTTC CSSRTLSSYEQYF
. TRBJ1-6 TRBV7-2 . TGTGCCAGCAGCTTGGTTTCCGGTTCACCCCTCCACTTT CASSLVSGSPLHF
. TRBJ2-7 TRBV12-3/TRBV12-4 many TGTGCCAGCAGTTTAGCTGGGGGGTACTACGAGCAGTACTTC CASSLAGGYYEQYF
. TRBJ1-2 TRBV6-1 many TGTGCCAGCAAGACAGGTTCCTATGGCTACACCTTC CASKTGSYGYTF
TRBD2 TRBJ2-1 TRBV9 . TGTGCCAGCGGTTCTAGCGGGACTTACAATGAGCAGTTCTTC CASGSSGTYNEQFF
. TRBJ2-2 TRBV7-2 . TGTGCCAGCAGCAGAGCGGGTGGGGAGCTGTTTTTT CASSRAGGELFF
TRBD2 TRBJ2-7 TRBV7-2 . TGTGCCAGCAGCCATCGTACAGCGGGGAGGATAGACGAGCAGTACTTC CASSHRTAGRIDEQYF
. TRBJ2-2 TRBV4-1 few TGCGCCAGCAGTGGGGCCTGGGGACCGAACACCGGGGAGCTGTTTTTT CASSGAWGPNTGELFF
. TRBJ2-7 TRBV7-2 few TGTGCCAGCAGCTTAGGGATTATCTCTTCCTACGAGCAGTACTTC CASSLGIISSYEQYF
. TRBJ2-4 TRBV28 many TGTGCCAGCAGCCAGGGGAGCAAAAACATTCAGTACTTC CASSQGSKNIQYF
TRBD2 TRBJ2-7 TRBV20-1 . TGCAGTGCTAGAGATCTCCCCTCCTGGGCGGGAGGTCACGAGCAGTACTTC CSARDLPSWAGGHEQYF
. TRBJ1-2 TRBV27 many TGTGCCAGCAGTTTGGGGGGGCGGTATGGCTACACCTTC CASSLGGRYGYTF
TRBD2 TRBJ2-7 TRBV7-2 few TGTGCCAGCAGCCCCCACGGGGTAGCGGGAGGCTACGAGCAGTACTTC CASSPHGVAGGYEQYF
. TRBJ2-7 TRBV11-2 many TGTGCCAGCAGCTTGGTGGCTTCCTACGAGCAGTACTTC CASSLVASYEQYF
. TRBJ2-6 TRBV5-5 few TGTGCCAGCAGCTTGCGGCTGGACAGATTTCCCTCTGGGGCCAACGTCCTGACTTTC CASSLRLDRFPSGANVLTF
TRBD1 TRBJ2-7 TRBV2 many TGTGCCAGCAGTTACGGTACCATTGGACAGGGTCGAGGCGAGCAGTACTTC CASSYGTIGQGRGEQYF
TRBD2 TRBJ2-6 TRBV27 few TGTGCCAGCAGTCAAAAGGGGTGGGGACTAGCGGGAGTTTCTGGGGCCAACGTCCTGACTTTC CASSQKGWGLAGVSGANVLTF
. TRBJ2-5 TRBV11-2 many TGTGCCAGCAGCTGGTACCAAGAGACCCAGTACTTC CASSWYQETQYF
. TRBJ1-5 TRBV3-1 few TGTGCCAGCAGCCAAGGGAGGCATAACCGGAGGCAGCCCCAGCATTTT CASSQGRHNRRQPQHF
TRBD2 TRBJ2-5 TRBV29-1 few TGCAGCGTTCCGGGACTAGCGGGAGGAAGCCAAGAGACCCAGTACTTC CSVPGLAGGSQETQYF
TRBD2 TRBJ2-7 TRBV5-1 . TGCGCCAGCAGCTTGGATGCGGGGGTCGAGCAGTACTTC CASSLDAGVEQYF
. TRBJ2-7 TRBV11-1 . TGCGCCAGCAGCCAAGATGTGGTCCAGGGGTCCCACGAGCAGTACTTC CASSQDVVQGSHEQYF
TRBD1 TRBJ1-2 TRBV29-1 few TGCAGCGCTGGGGGACAGGAGGGCTGCACCTTC CSAGGQEGCTF
. TRBJ1-2 TRBV28 . TGTGCCAGCAGTTTATCGCGGAGACCTAACTATGGCTACACCTTC CASSLSRRPNYGYTF
TRBD1 TRBJ1-1 TRBV24-1 few TGTGCCACCAGTGAACAGGGGAGCACTGAAGCTTTCTTT CATSEQGSTEAFF
. TRBJ2-7 TRBV28 many TGTGCCAGCAGTGAGACTCACCAGCCCTACGAGCAGTACTTC CASSETHQPYEQYF
. TRBJ1-6 TRBV7-2 once TGTGCCAGCAGCCGGGGAGGACATTATTCACCCCTCCACTTT CASSRGGHYSPLHF
TRBD1 TRBJ2-5 TRBV12-3/TRBV12-4 . TGTGCCAGCAGTGTAAAACAGGGGGCAGCGACCCAGTACTTC CASSVKQGAATQYF
. TRBJ2-4 TRBV7-2 . TGTGCCAGCAGCCACCGACAGGCGGACAAAAACATTCAGTACTTC CASSHRQADKNIQYF
. TRBJ1-5 TRBV18 few TGTGCCAGCTCACCGTGGGGAAACGGCAATCAGCCCCAGCATTTT CASSPWGNGNQPQHF
. TRBJ1-3 TRBV2 many TGTGCCAGCAGTTCCAGAGGACAGGGAAACACCATATATTTT CASSSRGQGNTIYF
TRBD2 TRBJ2-7 TRBV6-1 . TGTGCCAGCACCCGGAGGCGGGAGGTGGAGCAGTACTTC CASTRRREVEQYF
. TRBJ2-5 TRBV29-1 . TGCAGCGTTGAATGGGGGCAGACCCAGTACTTC CSVEWGQTQYF
. TRBJ2-6 TRBV11-2 once TGTGCCAGCAGCTTGTCTGGGATCAGCTCTCCCCATGACTCTGGGGCCAACGTCCTGACTTTC CASSLSGISSPHDSGANVLTF
TRBD1 TRBJ2-4 TRBV6-1 . TGTGCCAGCTGGACCGGGACAGGGAGGAACATTCAGTACTTC CASWTGTGRNIQYF
. TRBJ2-1 TRBV20-1 few TGCAGTGCTAGGCTCCCTAGCTCCTACAATGAGCAGTTCTTC CSARLPSSYNEQFF
. TRBJ1-1 TRBV5-1 . TGCGCCAGCAGCGTAATGACAGGTGAAGCTTTCTTT CASSVMTGEAFF
TRBD1 TRBJ2-7 TRBV4-1 many TGCGCCAGCAGCCAAGATCGCGACAGGGGTTACGAGCAGTACTTC CASSQDRDRGYEQYF
TRBD2 TRBJ2-7 TRBV20-1 many TGCAGTGCTAGAGATCCAAGCGGGAGCTCCTACGAGCAGTACTTC CSARDPSGSSYEQYF
. TRBJ1-5 TRBV28 many TGTGCCAGCAGTTTAGCGGCTGGCAGGGTCTATCAGCCCCAGCATTTT CASSLAAGRVYQPQHF
TRBD1 TRBJ1-2 TRBV7-9 few TGTGCCAGCAGCCGGACAGGGGGGGACTATGGCTACACCTTC CASSRTGGDYGYTF
TRBD2 TRBJ2-7 TRBV11-2 many TGTGCCAGCAGCGCTAGCGGGCCGCCGTACTCCTACGAGCAGTACTTC CASSASGPPYSYEQYF
TRBD2 TRBJ2-5 TRBV20-1 . TGCAGTGCTCCCCGTGGCGGGAGGGAGACCCAGTACTTC CSAPRGGRETQYF
. TRBJ1-2 TRBV7-2 . TGTGCCAGCAGCCCTCGACTTTCCCACGGCGGGGGCTACACCTTC CASSPRLSHGGGYTF